These 23 T cell receptor beta chains share one sample of origin, sequenced in a study of blood T cell repertoires in COVID-19. The assay was immunoSEQ multiplex PCR, and TCRdb's table has in-frame clones only and misses some. The profile shows around 110,000 clones, 75% to 95% of them singletons. Sequenced input: peripheral blood. The origin of the receptors is a woman aged 25 to 39 with acute or convalescent COVID-19.

The chain links TRBV14 to TRBJ2-1; weak D call: TRBD2 (5 bases). The V end lost 8 bases, the J end lost 6 bases, and 14 bases lay between the germline ends. CDR1 is SGHDN and CDR2 is FVKESK in the germline V gene. The length of the CDR3 is 13 residues. The CDR3 DNA follows: TGTGCCAGCTCAACCGGGAATGCCAATGAGCAGTTCTTC. Its translation: CASSTGNANEQFF. Full variable domain (outside the CDR3, taken from reference TRBV14 and TRBJ2-1): EAGVTQFPSHSVIEKGQTVTLRCDPISGHDNLYWYRRVMGKEIKFLLHFVKESKQDESGMPNNRFLAERTGGTYSTLKVQPAELEDSGVYFCASSTGNANEQFFGPGTRLTVL.

The chain couples TRBV7-9 to TRBJ1-2; 10 bases are a match to TRBD1. CDR1 SEHNR and CDR2 FQNEAQ come from the germline V gene (reference sequence). The CDR3 has 14 amino acids. Losses at the gene ends were 6 bases for V and 7 bases for J; bases not matched to a gene: 8. The CDR3 DNA sequence: TGTGCCAGCAGTCGACCGGGACAGGGGTTTGGCTACACCTTC. Residues: CASSRPGQGFGYTF.

The chain joins TRBV19 to TRBJ1-2; the match to TRBD1 covers 10 bases. Germline trimming cut 4 bases from V and 8 bases from J; bases unmatched to any gene: 10. This CDR3 has 15 residues. CDR1 and CDR2 (germline): LNHDA, SQIVND (reference sequence). This CDR3 is CASSTPDRGLGGYTF. For the CDR3, the DNA is TGTGCCAGTAGTACACCCGACAGGGGGCTTGGGGGCTACACCTTC. Full variable domain (outside the CDR3, taken from reference TRBV19 and TRBJ1-2): DGGITQSPKYLFRKEGQNVTLSCEQNLNHDAMYWYRQDPGQGLRLIYYSQIVNDFQKGDIAEGYSVSREKKESFPLTVTSAQKNPTAFYLCASSTPDRGLGGYTFGSGTRLTVV.

The chain combines TRBV7-9 with TRBJ2-3; 9 bases fit TRBD2. The germline V gene encodes CDR1 SEHNR and CDR2 FQNEAQ (reference sequence). The trim removed 5 bases at V and 2 bases at J, leaving 14 bases unmatched. The CDR3 is made up of 18 amino acids. CDR3 sequence reads: CASSPSGGSYIVTDTQYF. CDR3 sequence (DNA): TGTGCCAGCAGCCCGAGCGGGGGGTCCTACATTGTCACAGATACGCAGTATTTT.

V and J are TRBV27 and TRBJ2-1; 12 bases map to TRBD2. CDR1 is MNHEY, CDR2 SMNVEV, per germline (reference sequence). Germline trimming cut 7 bases from V and 1 base from J; bases unmatched to any gene: 14. The CDR3 has 19 residues. CDR3 sequence: CASTEGTLAGGLSYNEQFF. CDR3 in DNA: TGTGCCAGCACCGAGGGTACGCTAGCGGGGGGGCTTTCCTACAATGAGCAGTTCTTC.

The chain joins TRBV4-2 to TRBJ1-5; 11 nucleotides agree with TRBD1. The CDR3 loop spans 18 amino acids. Trimming took 2 bases from V and 3 from J; bases not matched to a gene: 9. Germline V gene sequence: CDR1 LGHNA, CDR2 YNFKEQ. In DNA form, the CDR3 reads TGTGCCAGCAGCCAAAGTGGACAGGGGGCCAACATCAATCAGCCCCAGCATTTT. Its translation is CASSQSGQGANINQPQHF.

This sequence joins TRBV10-2 and TRBJ1-2; 10 bases are shared with TRBD1. The CDR3 is 14 residues long. CDR1 is WSHSY, CDR2 SAAADI, per germline. J was trimmed by 5 bases and V by 8 bases; bases with no gene match: 8. The CDR3: CASLGDRGVYGYTF. In DNA, the CDR3 is TGCGCCAGCCTAGGGGACAGGGGCGTTTATGGCTACACCTTC.

The CDR3 DNA reads as TGTGCCAGCAGTGAGGGCAATCAGCCCCAGCATTTT. Residues: CASSEGNQPQHF. V and J are TRBV28 and TRBJ1-5; the D is unclear. Germline lookup yields CDR1 MDHEN and CDR2 SYDVKM. The ends were cut back, 5 bases at V and 2 bases at J, with 4 bases in the middle. This CDR3 comprises 12 residues.

The CDR3 sequence is CASSSGQGLYQPQHF. The CDR3 DNA follows: TGTGCCAGTAGCTCGGGACAGGGGCTCTATCAGCCCCAGCATTTT. This chain uses TRBV19 with TRBJ1-5; TRBD1 aligns across 10 bases. The trim removed 6 bases at V and 5 bases at J, leaving 7 bases unmatched. Germline CDR1 LNHDA, CDR2 SQIVND (reference sequence). This CDR3 is 15 amino acids long.

The chain carries TRBV3-1 (or the pseudogene TRBV3-2) and TRBJ2-7; unclear D gene. This CDR3 has 13 amino acids. Trimming cost V 4 bases and J 2 bases, with 9 bases left between them. Germline V gene sequence: CDR1 LGHDT, CDR2 YNNKEL (reference sequence). The CDR3 protein is CASSPDTPYEQYF. The CDR3 coding sequence is TGTGCCAGCAGCCCCGACACCCCCTACGAGCAGTACTTC.

The chain recombines TRBV7-2 with TRBJ1-1; tentatively, D is TRBD1 (6 bases). Germline V gene data show CDR1 as SGHTA and CDR2 as FQGNSA. The CDR3 consists of 14 residues. Trimming took 5 bases from V and 3 from J, leaving 13 bases between them. The chain's CDR3 is CASSVQGRDTEAFF. For the CDR3, the DNA is TGTGCCAGCAGCGTACAGGGTCGGGACACTGAAGCTTTCTTT.

The chain links TRBV9 to TRBJ1-4; D is undetermined. The CDR3 totals 13 residues. Trimming removed 3 bases at V and 6 bases at J, with 9 bases between. Germline-derived CDR1 and CDR2 are SGDLS and YYNGEE. This chain's CDR3 is CASSARYDEKLFF. The CDR3 nucleotides read TGTGCCAGCAGCGCCCGCTACGATGAAAAACTGTTTTTT.

The genes are TRBV9 and TRBJ1-2; the match to TRBD1 covers 10 bases. V shed 3 bases, J shed 4 bases, and the junction held 6 bases outside the gene matches. There are 15 residues in the CDR3. The germline gives CDR1 SGDLS, CDR2 YYNGEE. The CDR3 loop reads CASSALTGGSYGYTF. As DNA, the CDR3 is TGTGCCAGCAGCGCCTTGACAGGGGGCAGCTATGGCTACACCTTC.

V usage is TRBV19 and J usage is TRBJ2-2; D is perhaps TRBD2 (6 bases). This CDR3 has 14 residues. CDR1 is LNHDA, CDR2 SQIVND, per germline (reference sequence). V lost 3 bases, J lost 6 bases, and 11 bases lay in between. CDR3 sequence reads: CASSIIGRPGELFF. DNA of the CDR3: TGTGCCAGTAGTATTATTGGGAGGCCCGGGGAGCTGTTTTTT.

V is TRBV28 and J is TRBJ2-3, with a weak D call TRBD2 (5 bases). V gave up 2 bases and J gave up 2 bases, with 11 bases separating them. This CDR3 is 15 amino acids long. Germline V gene sequence: CDR1 MDHEN, CDR2 SYDVKM. The CDR3 DNA reads as TGTGCCAGCAGTTTAGGGTCGGGGAACACAGATACGCAGTATTTT. This translates into CASSLGSGNTDTQYF.

The V gene is TRBV5-4, the J gene TRBJ2-2; 11 nucleotides match TRBD2. This CDR3 spans 17 amino acids. The V gene's germline CDR1 is SGHNT and CDR2 YYREEE (reference sequence). V trimming: 0 bases; J trimming: 5 bases; junction bases outside the gene matches: 6. This CDR3 reads CASSLGLAGGGTGELFF. CDR3 sequence (DNA): TGTGCCAGCAGCTTGGGTCTAGCGGGGGGAGGAACCGGGGAGCTGTTTTTT.

The chain carries TRBV5-6 and TRBJ2-5, with 12 nucleotides matching TRBD2. J gave up 4 bases and V 4 bases, and 5 bases lay outside the gene matches. Germline CDR1 reads SGHDT; CDR2 reads YYEEEE. The CDR3 is 15 amino acids. Here the CDR3 DNA reads TGTGCCAGCAGCACGCCGGGACTAGCGGGAGAGACCCAGTACTTC. As protein: CASSTPGLAGETQYF.

V gene TRBV5-1 combines with J gene TRBJ1-1; D gene ambiguous. Deletions cut 3 bases from V and 11 bases from J, with 14 bases between. CDR3 length equals 12 residues. Germline CDR1 is SGHRS and CDR2 is YFSETQ. This CDR3 reads CASSSGPPWAFF. For the CDR3, the DNA is TGCGCCAGCAGCTCCGGTCCACCCTGGGCTTTCTTT.

The rearrangement links TRBV14 to TRBJ2-5; tentative D call: TRBD1 (5 bases). CDR3 size: 19 residues. V was pared by 1 base and J by 5 bases, with 26 bases between. CDR1 SGHDN and CDR2 FVKESK come from the germline V gene. CDR3 sequence (DNA): TGTGCCAGCAGCCAAGCTCGTGGGGCGGTGGGTTCCCGAGTGGAGACCCAGTACTTC. It is translated as CASSQARGAVGSRVETQYF. Supplemented by reference TRBV14 and TRBJ2-5, the full variable domain reads EAGVTQFPSHSVIEKGQTVTLRCDPISGHDNLYWYRRVMGKEIKFLLHFVKESKQDESGMPNNRFLAERTGGTYSTLKVQPAELEDSGVYFCASSQARGAVGSRVETQYFGPGTRLLVL.

The chain employs TRBV7-2 and TRBJ1-5; tentatively, D is TRBD1 (6 bases). The ends were cut back, 4 bases at V and 2 bases at J, with 12 bases in the middle. This CDR3 has 15 amino acids. CDR1 is SGHTA, CDR2 FQGNSA, per germline. The CDR3 protein is CASSSHGGRNQPQHF. The CDR3 DNA is TGTGCCAGCAGCTCGCACGGGGGGCGCAATCAGCCCCAGCATTTT.

This chain links TRBV9 with TRBJ1-5, with 8 bases aligning to TRBD1. Germline trimming cut 3 bases from V and 5 bases from J; bases unmatched to any gene: 1. Germline V lookup: CDR1 SGDLS, CDR2 YYNGEE. The CDR3 totals 13 residues. CDR3 sequence: CASSDRGDQPQHF. The CDR3 coding sequence is TGTGCCAGCAGCGACAGGGGGGATCAGCCCCAGCATTTT. The full variable domain, completed using reference TRBV9 and TRBJ1-5, is DSGVTQTPKHLITATGQRVTLRCSPRSGDLSVYWYQQSLDQGLQFLIQYYNGEERAKGNILERFSAQQFPDLHSELNLSSLELGDSALYFCASSDRGDQPQHFGDGTRLSIL.

This clone was detected a few times. The CDR3 loop is CASSLGPGQGAGETQYF. CDR3 coding DNA: TGTGCCAGCAGCTTGGGGCCGGGACAGGGGGCAGGGGAGACCCAGTACTTC. This chain links TRBV11-3 with TRBJ2-5; TRBD1 aligns across 12 bases. The CDR3 length is 17 residues. The V and J ends lost 3 bases and 5 bases, in that order; junction bases with no gene match: 10. Germline assignment: CDR1 SGHNT and CDR2 YENEEA.

The rearrangement joins TRBV7-9 to TRBJ1-3, with D perhaps matching TRBD1 (6 bases). The V and J ends lost 2 bases and 3 bases respectively, with 11 bases between them. Germline V gives CDR1 SEHNR, CDR2 FQNEAQ (reference sequence). The length of the CDR3 is 15 residues. The CDR3 bases are TGTGCCAGCAGCTTAAGGTCAGGGGTTGGAAACACCATATATTTT. This codes for CASSLRSGVGNTIYF.